These T cell receptor beta chains were read from a single sample in a study of T cell responses to AZD1222 COVID-19 vaccine. Measured with immunoSEQ multiplex PCR; TCRdb has only the in-frame clones, and not every one. Of some 200,000 clones in the sample, roughly 92% are singletons; the top ten hold more than 9%. Here the sequenced sample was peripheral blood, taken on day 0 of AZD1222 vaccination. Receptors originate from an adult in good health. CDR3s include the opening cysteine and the closing phenylalanine or tryptophan. D genes are given only for firm matches. Some rows have no size entry. The others give once, few or many, or a class for an expanded clone.

j_gene: TRBJ1-4; v_gene: TRBV5-8; abundance: -; d_gene: -; CDR3nt: TGTGCCAGCACCTTAAGGGATGAAAAACTGTTTTTT; CDR3aa: CASTLRDEKLFF
j_gene: TRBJ2-3; v_gene: TRBV7-6; abundance: -; d_gene: -; CDR3nt: TGTGCCAGCAGCTTAATAAGCTTGCAGGGAGATACGCAGTATTTT; CDR3aa: CASSLISLQGDTQYF
j_gene: TRBJ1-5; v_gene: TRBV4-1; abundance: -; d_gene: -; CDR3nt: TGCGCCAGCAGCCAAGATCGGGATCAGCCCCAGCATTTT; CDR3aa: CASSQDRDQPQHF
j_gene: TRBJ2-4; v_gene: TRBV27; abundance: -; d_gene: -; CDR3nt: TGTGCCAGCAGTCCCCCGCGGACAAGTAACATTCAGTACTTC; CDR3aa: CASSPPRTSNIQYF
j_gene: TRBJ1-2; v_gene: TRBV10-3; abundance: -; d_gene: -; CDR3nt: TGTGCCATCAGTACGGGGGGTTTGGCTGCTGGCTACACCTTC; CDR3aa: CAISTGGLAAGYTF
j_gene: TRBJ2-1; v_gene: TRBV5-6; abundance: -; d_gene: TRBD2; CDR3nt: TGTGCCAGCAGCCATACCGGGACTAGCGGGAGAACCTACAATGAGCAGTTCTTC; CDR3aa: CASSHTGTSGRTYNEQFF
j_gene: TRBJ2-7; v_gene: TRBV19; abundance: -; d_gene: TRBD2; CDR3nt: TGTGCCAGTAGCCAACTAGCGGGGGCTCCCTACGAGCAGTACTTC; CDR3aa: CASSQLAGAPYEQYF
j_gene: TRBJ1-3; v_gene: TRBV5-8; abundance: -; d_gene: -; CDR3nt: TGTGCCAGCAGCGTGTGGGGGGTGCGTCGAGGGGACACCATATATTTT; CDR3aa: CASSVWGVRRGDTIYF
j_gene: TRBJ1-1; v_gene: TRBV12-3/TRBV12-4; abundance: -; d_gene: -; CDR3nt: TGTGCCAGCAGTTTAAAGCTCAAGGGGGCTTTCTTT; CDR3aa: CASSLKLKGAFF
j_gene: TRBJ2-7; v_gene: TRBV6-5; abundance: -; d_gene: -; CDR3nt: TGTGCCAGCAGTTTCAGCAGGGACCAATATCACGAGCAGTACTTC; CDR3aa: CASSFSRDQYHEQYF
j_gene: TRBJ1-1; v_gene: TRBV6-5; abundance: -; d_gene: -; CDR3nt: TGTGCCAGCAGTTATGGACAGAGGAACACTGAAGCTTTCTTT; CDR3aa: CASSYGQRNTEAFF
j_gene: TRBJ2-1; v_gene: TRBV6-5; abundance: -; d_gene: TRBD2; CDR3nt: TGTGCCAGCAAGCGCGCTAGCGGGAGATTGGGTGAGCAGTTCTTC; CDR3aa: CASKRASGRLGEQFF
j_gene: TRBJ2-2; v_gene: TRBV9; abundance: -; d_gene: -; CDR3nt: TGTGCCAGCAGCGTAGAGGCGGGCACCGGGGAGCTGTTTTTT; CDR3aa: CASSVEAGTGELFF
j_gene: TRBJ2-7; v_gene: TRBV5-8; abundance: -; d_gene: TRBD2; CDR3nt: TGTGCCAGCAGCTTGACCGGCGGGAGAGCCTACGAGCAGTACTTC; CDR3aa: CASSLTGGRAYEQYF
j_gene: TRBJ2-5; v_gene: TRBV5-1; abundance: -; d_gene: -; CDR3nt: TGCGCCAGCAGCTTGGTCCCTAGCGAGGGAGAGACCCAGTACTTC; CDR3aa: CASSLVPSEGETQYF
j_gene: TRBJ1-2; v_gene: TRBV9; abundance: -; d_gene: -; CDR3nt: TGTGCCAGCAGCGTAGGTCAGGGTGACTATGGCTACACCTTC; CDR3aa: CASSVGQGDYGYTF
j_gene: TRBJ1-2; v_gene: TRBV6-2/TRBV6-3; abundance: once; d_gene: -; CDR3nt: TGTGCCAGCAGTTCCCTTTTCCCTGGACAGTTTTATGGCTACACCTTC; CDR3aa: CASSSLFPGQFYGYTF
j_gene: TRBJ2-1; v_gene: TRBV6-2/TRBV6-3; abundance: -; d_gene: -; CDR3nt: TGTGCCAGCAGTTACGAACATGAGCAGTTCTTC; CDR3aa: CASSYEHEQFF
j_gene: TRBJ1-2; v_gene: TRBV6-5; abundance: -; d_gene: -; CDR3nt: TGTGCCAGCAAATCAGGGGACTACCGCGGCTACACCTTC; CDR3aa: CASKSGDYRGYTF
j_gene: TRBJ2-7; v_gene: TRBV19; abundance: -; d_gene: -; CDR3nt: TGTGCCACCAAGGAAGGGGCCCATCGGTCCTACGAGCAGTACTTC; CDR3aa: CATKEGAHRSYEQYF